A selection of T cell receptor beta chains follows, all from one sample in a study of CD8+ T cells in alopecia areata. Assay: immunoSEQ multiplex PCR; the TCRdb copy retains only in-frame clones and omits some. Among 150,000 to 200,000 clones, approximately 67% were seen once, and the ten largest hold 1.3%. The sample was CD4+ T cells sorted from blood, taken around week 47, from a patient treated with tofacitinib. The receptors shown here come from a human donor with alopecia areata. CDR3s include the opening cysteine and the closing phenylalanine or tryptophan. Each record gives: J gene, clone size, D gene, V gene, CDR3 DNA, CDR3 protein. A D gene is named only where the DNA matches it firmly. Clone size is given for some rows only: seen once, a few or many times, or a class if the clone is expanded.

>TRBJ1-4|NA|TRBD1|TRBV29-1
TGCAGCGTTGCGGGACAGGTGACTGAAAAACTGTTTTTT
CSVAGQVTEKLFF
>TRBJ1-1|NA|NA|TRBV29-1
TGCAGCGTTGCTGAGCTGGAGAACACTGAAGCTTTCTTT
CSVAELENTEAFF
>TRBJ2-5|few|TRBD2|TRBV7-6
TGTGCCAGCAGCATGCCGACGGGGGGGGAAGAGACCCAGTACTTC
CASSMPTGGEETQYF
>TRBJ1-1|NA|TRBD1|TRBV29-1
TGCAGCGTTGAAGAATCTGGGACAGTTAACACTGAAGCTTTCTTT
CSVEESGTVNTEAFF
>TRBJ2-4|once|NA|TRBV29-1
TGCAGCGCTGGAGGCCAAGCGGGCACCAAAAACATTCAGTACTTC
CSAGGQAGTKNIQYF
>TRBJ1-4|NA|TRBD1|TRBV9
TGTGCCAGCAGCGCTCAGACAGGGATGGGTGAAAAACTGTTTTTT
CASSAQTGMGEKLFF
>TRBJ2-3|NA|TRBD2|TRBV9
TGTGCCAGCAGCCCAAGACTAGCGGGGGGCACAGATACGCAGTATTTT
CASSPRLAGGTDTQYF
>TRBJ2-3|NA|NA|TRBV6-5
TGTGCCAGCAGTTCGGGAGCACATACGCAGTATTTT
CASSSGAHTQYF
>TRBJ1-1|NA|NA|TRBV29-1
TGCAGCGTTGTGACCCTTCAAGCTTTCTTT
CSVVTLQAFF
>TRBJ2-6|few|NA|TRBV9
TGTGCCAGCAGCCCTCGTGCAGGGGGAGGCTCTGGGGCCAACGTCCTGACTTTC
CASSPRAGGGSGANVLTF
>TRBJ1-2|NA|NA|TRBV30
TGTGCCTCGTCCCCGGGTGGCTATGGCTACACCTTC
CASSPGGYGYTF
>TRBJ1-2|few|NA|TRBV20-1
TGCAGTGCTAGCCCCAGCTATGGCTACACCTTC
CSASPSYGYTF
>TRBJ1-2|NA|NA|TRBV4-1
TGCGCCAGCAGCCAGACAACGGGCTACACCTTC
CASSQTTGYTF
>TRBJ2-3|few|NA|TRBV29-1
TGCAGCGTTGAGGCGGCCCGCGGCACAGATACGCAGTATTTT
CSVEAARGTDTQYF
>TRBJ2-5|NA|NA|TRBV4-3
TGCGCCAGCAGCCAAGATGGAACGAATTCAGAGACCCAGTACTTC
CASSQDGTNSETQYF
>TRBJ1-2|NA|NA|TRBV7-2
TGTGCCAGCAGCTTGGACGGAGCTAACTATGGCTACACCTTC
CASSLDGANYGYTF
>TRBJ1-4|few|NA|TRBV29-1
TGCAGCGTTCGGCCCGGAATACGAGGAGAAAAACTGTTTTTT
CSVRPGIRGEKLFF
>TRBJ2-1|NA|NA|TRBV29-1
TGCAGCGTTGAAGTTAGGGTACAGGTTGAGCAGTTCTTC
CSVEVRVQVEQFF
>TRBJ1-1|NA|NA|TRBV2
TGTGCCAGCAGCGTACAGGGACTGAACACTGAAGCTTTCTTT
CASSVQGLNTEAFF
>TRBJ1-6|NA|NA|TRBV15
TGTGCCACCAGCAGAGTCTTGGGGGTTTGGATGGCCCTCCACTTT
CATSRVLGVWMALHF
>TRBJ1-6|NA|NA|TRBV30
TGTGCCTGGAGTAGGGACCACGATTCGACCCTCCACTTT
CAWSRDHDSTLHF
>TRBJ2-1|NA|TRBD2|TRBV6-5
TGTGCCAGCGGGGAAACGCGGGGGGAGCAGTTCTTC
CASGETRGEQFF
>TRBJ2-1|NA|NA|TRBV9
TGTGCCAGCAGCGTAGGAGTCGAATTCGGGGGTGAGCAGTTCTTC
CASSVGVEFGGEQFF
>TRBJ2-1|once|NA|TRBV5-1
TGCGCCAGCACCCCCTCCGGGACTCCTAACAATGAGCAGTTCTTC
CASTPSGTPNNEQFF
>TRBJ1-6|NA|NA|TRBV30
TGTGCCTGGAGTGGAAGGAGCGATTCACCCCTCCACTTT
CAWSGRSDSPLHF
>TRBJ1-2|NA|NA|TRBV18
TGTGCCAGCTCACCCCCAGGGGCTGGGGGTGGCTACACCTTC
CASSPPGAGGGYTF
>TRBJ1-2|NA|NA|TRBV19
TGTGCCAGTCGACATCGGGATCCATATAACTATGGCTACACCTTC
CASRHRDPYNYGYTF
>TRBJ2-3|NA|NA|TRBV11-3
TGTGCCAGCAGCTTGGCGGGGGCCACAGATACGCAGTATTTT
CASSLAGATDTQYF
>TRBJ1-6|few|NA|TRBV30
TGTGCCTGGAGTGTATCCGGGACCCTCCACTTT
CAWSVSGTLHF
>TRBJ1-5|once|NA|TRBV2
TGTGCCAGCAGTGAAAGTCGGGGAGGCAATCAGCCCCAGCATTTT
CASSESRGGNQPQHF
>TRBJ1-1|NA|NA|TRBV30
TGTGCCTTTAGGCGGATGACTGAAGCTTTCTTT
CAFRRMTEAFF
>TRBJ1-6|NA|NA|TRBV4-3
TGCGCCAGCAGCCAAGAAGCAGGCTCACCCCTCCACTTT
CASSQEAGSPLHF
>TRBJ1-2|NA|NA|TRBV2
TGTGCCAGCAGTTTTTACTCTCCCGGCTACACCTTC
CASSFYSPGYTF
>TRBJ1-4|NA|NA|TRBV4-3
TGCGCCAGCAGCCACCCCCTAATGAGGGAAAAACTGTTTTTT
CASSHPLMREKLFF
>TRBJ1-1|NA|NA|TRBV29-1
TGCAGCGTTGGGGGCGCCTCCTTT
CSVGGASF
>TRBJ1-2|few|NA|TRBV6-5
TGTGCCAGCAGTCGGACAGCCAACTATGGCTACACCTTC
CASSRTANYGYTF
>TRBJ2-5|NA|NA|TRBV29-1
TGCAGCGCCGGGGAAAGCACCGGGGTGGGGACCCAGTACTTC
CSAGESTGVGTQYF
>TRBJ1-5|few|NA|TRBV30
TGTGCCTGGAGTAGACAGGACAATCAGCCCCAGCATTTT
CAWSRQDNQPQHF
>TRBJ1-1|few|NA|TRBV30
TGTGCCTGGAGAACAAACCCGAACACTGAAGCTTTCTTT
CAWRTNPNTEAFF
>TRBJ2-7|NA|TRBD1|TRBV29-1
TGCAGCGTTGGACAGGGTGGAGGTTACGAGCAGTACTTC
CSVGQGGGYEQYF
>TRBJ1-1|NA|NA|TRBV2
TGTGCCAGCAGTGAAGTCGTCAGGGTAGGGGCTGAAGCTTTCTTT
CASSEVVRVGAEAFF
>TRBJ1-6|NA|NA|TRBV30
TGTGCCTGGAGTCCCACCCCAGCGATGAATTCACCCCTCCACTTT
CAWSPTPAMNSPLHF
>TRBJ1-2|NA|NA|TRBV5-6
TGTGCCAGCAGCTTGGGACAGGTTGGCTACACCTTC
CASSLGQVGYTF
>TRBJ2-7|NA|NA|TRBV7-2
TGTGCCAGCGGCGGGACAGTCCCCTACGAGCAGTACTTC
CASGGTVPYEQYF
>TRBJ2-7|NA|TRBD1|TRBV29-1
TGCAGCGTTGGGCCCTCGAGCAGGGGGTACGAGCAGTACTTC
CSVGPSSRGYEQYF
>TRBJ2-1|NA|NA|TRBV5-4
TGTGCCAGCAGCTTGGAAACTAGCCCTGAGCAGTTCTTC
CASSLETSPEQFF
>TRBJ2-3|once|NA|TRBV30
TGTGCCTGGAGTGCCGATAGCCCATTCCTCGCGAATACGCAGTATTTT
CAWSADSPFLANTQYF
>TRBJ2-1|NA|NA|TRBV5-1
TGCGCCAGCAGCTCCAACAATGAGCAGTTCTTC
CASSSNNEQFF
>TRBJ1-4|NA|TRBD1|TRBV6-5
TGTGCCAGCAGTTACGGGACAGGGAGGGCTGAAAAACTGTTTTTT
CASSYGTGRAEKLFF
>TRBJ1-2|NA|TRBD1|TRBV5-1
TGCGCCAGCAGCTCCGCATCGACAGGGACCTATGGCTACACCTTC
CASSSASTGTYGYTF
>TRBJ1-5|many|NA|TRBV6-6
TGTGCCAGCAGTTACAGGGGAAGCAATCAGCCCCAGCATTTT
CASSYRGSNQPQHF
>TRBJ2-1|few|TRBD2|TRBV19
TGTGCCAGTAGTACCCTCGAGCGGGGGACGTATGAGCAGTTCTTC
CASSTLERGTYEQFF
>TRBJ1-4|few|NA|TRBV23-1
TGCGCCAGCAGTCAAGGGCAGGGAAGAAATGAAAAACTGTTTTTT
CASSQGQGRNEKLFF